The entry below gives a single T cell receptor beta chain sequence along with its context. The CDR3 is made up of 13 amino acids. V lost 9 bases and J 7 bases, leaving 14 bases between the germline ends. Germline CDR1 KGHDR, CDR2 SFDVKD. The sample originates from a study of blood T cell repertoires in COVID-19. As for the study in general: Nucleic acid was either cDNA or gDNA, and it came from T cells, B-cell-depleted T cells, or PBMCs.

As handled by the study authors: Amplifying reference gene primers gave estimates of nucleated cell counts. Data came from immunoSEQ multiplex PCR; TCRdb stores just in-frame clones and leaves some out. That table supplies the V and J calls and clone size; D and trimming were determined from the DNA. The sample shows about 240,000 clones, 88% of them seen only once. The receptor's source is a woman between 40 and 55 years old who had recovered from COVID-19. The sample comprised peripheral blood. The chain has TRBV24-1 and TRBJ1-4, with D perhaps matching TRBD1 (5 bases). Written as DNA, the CDR3 is TGTGCCACCGCCTTAGGGGAAGGTGAAAAACTGTTTTTT. Residues: CATALGEGEKLFF.